These T cell receptor beta chains were read from a single sample in a study of tumor-infiltrating lymphocytes in localized non-small cell lung cancer. Profiling relied on immunoSEQ multiplex PCR, and the TCRdb table lists in-frame clones only, not all of them. Of 20,000 to 25,000 clones listed, 60% to 75% are singletons. Source material: lung tumor tissue. The receptors shown here come from a human donor with non-small cell lung cancer. Both conserved end residues are part of each CDR3. Fields, in order: clone size, V gene, D gene, J gene, CDR3 DNA, CDR3 protein. The D gene is left open where the match is weak. The size field is filled for only some rows; it gives once, few, many or a size class.

NA	TRBV18	TRBD2	TRBJ2-1	TGTGCCAGCTCACTAGACAGCGGGACTGAGCAGTTCTTC	CASSLDSGTEQFF
NA	TRBV5-4	NA	TRBJ2-3	NA	CASSFGPGVGTDTQYF
NA	TRBV19	NA	TRBJ1-2	TGTGCCAGTAGTATTAGTGGCGGGGCAGCCATCTATGGCTACACCTTC	CASSISGGAAIYGYTF
NA	TRBV21-1	NA	TRBJ2-1	TGTGCCAGCAGCTCTCCCGGGACTAGCGGGATCCATGAGCAGTTCTTC	CASSSPGTSGIHEQFF
once	TRBV5-8	NA	TRBJ1-1	TGTGCCAGCAGTTTGAGAACCGGGACTAAAGCTTTCTTT	CASSLRTGTKAFF
few	TRBV2	NA	TRBJ2-6	TGTGCCAGCAGTGAAAGTCACAGAGGGCATTCCGGGGCCAACGTCCTGACTTTC	CASSESHRGHSGANVLTF
few	TRBV5-1	TRBD2	TRBJ2-2	TGCGCCAGCCGGACTAGCGGGACAACGAACACCGGGGAGCTGTTTTTT	CASRTSGTTNTGELFF
NA	TRBV2	TRBD1	TRBJ2-7	TGTGCCAGCAGCACAGGGGTCCGCGAGCAGTACTTC	CASSTGVREQYF
NA	TRBV27	NA	TRBJ1-5	TGTGCCAGCAGTTTATCGACATTAAGGCAGCCCCAGCATTTT	CASSLSTLRQPQHF
NA	TRBV6-5	TRBD1	TRBJ2-7	TGTGCCAGCAGTTTTTCCGACCAGGGGGCCGTCGAGCAGTACTTC	CASSFSDQGAVEQYF
NA	TRBV7-3	NA	TRBJ1-5	TGTGCCAGCAGCTTAATTGGGGTGGAACAGCCCCAGCATTTT	CASSLIGVEQPQHF
few	TRBV19	TRBD1	TRBJ1-1	TGTGCCAGTAGTGCCCTGACAGGGGGAAACACTGAAGCTTTCTTT	CASSALTGGNTEAFF
NA	TRBV5-1	TRBD1	TRBJ1-1	TGCGCCAGCAGCTTGGGAGACAGGGCTGAAGCTTTCTTT	CASSLGDRAEAFF
NA	TRBV25-1	NA	TRBJ2-3	TGTGCCAGCAGTGAACCAGCAGATAGCACAGATACGCAGTATTTT	CASSEPADSTDTQYF
few	TRBV2	NA	TRBJ1-4	TGTGCCAGCAGGACCGGGAGAAGTGAAAAACTGTTTTTT	CASRTGRSEKLFF
NA	TRBV25-1	NA	TRBJ2-2	TGTGCCAGCAGTGGAAGCACCGGGGAGCTGTTTTTT	CASSGSTGELFF
NA	TRBV2	NA	TRBJ1-2	TGTGCCAGCACCACCTCGGAAAGCGGGGGCTACACCTTC	CASTTSESGGYTF
NA	TRBV27	TRBD1	TRBJ2-7	TGTGCCAGCAGCACCGGGACAGGACTAAGGCAGTACTTC	CASSTGTGLRQYF
medium-sized	TRBV28	NA	TRBJ1-2	TGTGCCAGCAGCCCCGACTATGGCTACACCTTC	CASSPDYGYTF
NA	TRBV5-4	NA	TRBJ1-1	TGTGCCAGCAGCTTGGACACGACTGAAGCTTTCTTT	CASSLDTTEAFF
few	TRBV30	NA	TRBJ2-5	TGTGCCTGGGCCAGTGGGGTAGCGGTTGTAGAGACCCAGTACTTC	CAWASGVAVVETQYF
once	TRBV7-9	NA	TRBJ1-4	TGTGCCAGCACCGACCCAGGGATGGCTAATGAAAAACTGTTTTTT	CASTDPGMANEKLFF
NA	TRBV18	TRBD2	TRBJ2-1	TGTGCCAGCTCACCACGGGGGGGGGTCTACAATGAGCAGTTCTTC	CASSPRGGVYNEQFF
NA	TRBV5-1	NA	TRBJ2-7	TGCGCCAGCAGCCCGAGGGGGGACCACGAGCAGTACTTC	CASSPRGDHEQYF
NA	TRBV7-9	TRBD1	TRBJ2-7	TGTGCCAGCAGCATAATCGGACAGGATAACGAGCAGTACTTC	CASSIIGQDNEQYF
NA	TRBV9	NA	TRBJ2-2	TGTGCCAGCAGCGTAGATAATTCTGGAGGCGGGGAGCTGTTTTTT	CASSVDNSGGGELFF
once	TRBV7-5	NA	TRBJ2-7	TGTGTCATTACCACTGGCCCCGGGACAGGTGTTCAAGGGACCGACGAGCAGTACTTC	CVITTGPGTGVQGTDEQYF
NA	TRBV5-6	NA	TRBJ2-1	TGTGCCAGCAGCTCGACGGGGCTTGAGCAGTTCTTC	CASSSTGLEQFF
few	TRBV4-1	NA	TRBJ2-7	TGCGCCAGCAGCCAAGGACTAAGAGGGGGCTACGAGCAGTACTTC	CASSQGLRGGYEQYF
NA	TRBV10-3	TRBD1	TRBJ1-4	TGTGCCATCAGATCGGACAGGGGGGGGGAAAAACTGTTTTTT	CAIRSDRGGEKLFF
NA	TRBV6-6	TRBD2	TRBJ2-7	TGTGCCAGCAGTCGGACTAGCGGGAGCTACGAGCAGTACTTC	CASSRTSGSYEQYF
NA	TRBV7-8	TRBD1	TRBJ2-1	TGTGCCAGCAGCTCGACAGGGGGTTACTACAATGAGCAGTTCTTC	CASSSTGGYYNEQFF
NA	TRBV7-9	TRBD1	TRBJ2-7	TGTGCCAGCAGCTTAGGACAGGGGAAGGGCAGCGAGCAGTACTTC	CASSLGQGKGSEQYF
NA	TRBV18	NA	TRBJ2-5	TGTGCCAGCTCACCATGGGGGGTTAAAGAGACCCAGTACTTC	CASSPWGVKETQYF
NA	TRBV7-2	NA	TRBJ2-7	TGTGCCAGCAGCTGGGCGGGTGGCGACTACGAGCAGTACTTC	CASSWAGGDYEQYF
few	TRBV2	NA	TRBJ1-2	TGTGCCAGCAGGGGGAGACGGACTTATGGCTACACCTTC	CASRGRRTYGYTF
NA	TRBV7-3	NA	TRBJ1-1	TGTGCCAGCAGCCCGATGGGGGGCAGGGACACTGAAGCTTTCTTT	CASSPMGGRDTEAFF
NA	TRBV11-2	TRBD2	TRBJ2-1	TGTGCCAGCAGCTATCGGACTAGCCTGTACAATGAGCAGTTCTTC	CASSYRTSLYNEQFF
NA	TRBV5-1	TRBD2	TRBJ2-1	TGCGCCAGCGGCCCGGGGACTACCTCCTACAATGAGCAGTTCTTC	CASGPGTTSYNEQFF
once	TRBV7-9	NA	TRBJ1-3	TGTGCCAGCAGCTTATTAAGCCTCTCTGGAAACACCATATATTTT	CASSLLSLSGNTIYF